This T cell receptor (beta chain) was documented in a study of cytomegalovirus exposure and HLA in healthy donors. About the study: Previous work identified roughly 110 million unique TCR beta sequences from some 170 million T cells. Genotyping showed less than 85% of some 400 donors falling in the Caucasian-associated ancestry cluster.

Amplification used 60 Vbeta primers and 13 Jbeta primers. Assay: immunoSEQ multiplex PCR; the TCRdb copy retains only in-frame clones and omits some. Of about 160,000 clones in the sample, 75% to 85% were seen once. Study-level results: The authors later found HLA-associated TCR beta chains more clonally expanded than equally common others.

CDR3 length equals 13 residues. V lost 4 bases and J lost 0, with 6 bases in between. Looked up from germline, CDR1 is SGHKS and CDR2 is YYEKEE (reference sequence). Worth noting for this clone: Its antigen is undetermined.

V is TRBV5-5 and J is TRBJ2-3; TRBD2 might be the D (5 bases). The TCR comes from a woman younger than 35 in good health and CMV-seronegative. Specimen: PBMCs. CDR3 DNA: TGTGCCAGCAGCAGCGGTAGCACAGATACGCAGTATTTT. Its protein product is CASSSGSTDTQYF.